Reported below is one T cell receptor beta chain. In generating TCR beta cDNA, 5'RACE template switching with UMIs was used. TCRdb re-called the 5' RACE reads and gives one entry per CDR3 protein, without DNA. The repertoire table contains roughly 430,000 distinct CDR3 sequences. The CDR3 spans 15 residues. Germline V gene lookup returns CDR1 MNHEY and CDR2 SVGEGT. This entry comes from a study of T cells expressing NK-cell markers. This receptor was obtained from a woman aged 18 to 75 in good health. What was sequenced was blood T cells: a sorted CD56 or NKG2C T cell subset, CD4+ or CD8+ T cells, or bulk PBMC T cells (not recorded which). The chain carries TRBV6-2 or TRBV6-3 and TRBJ2-5; TCRdb's D gene call, TRBD2, goes unchecked for lack of DNA. CDR3 region: CASSRTGLAGETQYF.